The clone carrying this T cell receptor beta chain has at least ten counts. This sample was included in a study of CD8 T cells in ankylosing spondylitis. The germline V gene has CDR1 SGHRS and CDR2 YFSETQ. Trimming removed 3 bases at V and 4 bases at J, with 17 bases between. The CDR3 spans 17 residues. TCRdb redid the calling of the 5' RACE reads with MiXCR, one entry per CDR3 protein. The profile shows 200,000 to 250,000 distinct CDR3 sequences, approximately 11% of them singletons. The chain combines TRBV5-1 with TRBJ2-6, with D hard to call. This receptor was taken from a male donor with ankylosing spondylitis or in good health (not recorded which). The specimen sequenced was blood, either unsorted or a sorted T cell fraction (not recorded which). The CDR3 region is CASSSRAVGSGANVLTF. The CDR3 DNA sequence: TGCGCCAGCAGCTCCCGTGCTGTAGGCTCCGGGGCCAACGTCCTGACTTTC.